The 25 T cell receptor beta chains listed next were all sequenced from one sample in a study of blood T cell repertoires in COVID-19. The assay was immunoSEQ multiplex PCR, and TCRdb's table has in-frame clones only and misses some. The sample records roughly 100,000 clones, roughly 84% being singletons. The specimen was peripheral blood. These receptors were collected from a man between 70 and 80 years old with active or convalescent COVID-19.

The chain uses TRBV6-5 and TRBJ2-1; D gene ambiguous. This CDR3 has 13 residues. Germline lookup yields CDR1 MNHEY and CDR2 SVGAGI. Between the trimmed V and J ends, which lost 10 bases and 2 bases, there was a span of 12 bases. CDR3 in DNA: TGTGCCACCAAGCGAACAACCTACAATGAGCAGTTCTTC. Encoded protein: CATKRTTYNEQFF.

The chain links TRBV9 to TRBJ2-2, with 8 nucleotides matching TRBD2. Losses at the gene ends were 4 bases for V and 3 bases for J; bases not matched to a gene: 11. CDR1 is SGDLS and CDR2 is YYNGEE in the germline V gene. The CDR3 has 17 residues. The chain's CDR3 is CASSSTAGGGYTGELFF. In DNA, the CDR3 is TGTGCCAGCAGCTCAACTGCGGGGGGTGGGTACACCGGGGAGCTGTTTTTT.

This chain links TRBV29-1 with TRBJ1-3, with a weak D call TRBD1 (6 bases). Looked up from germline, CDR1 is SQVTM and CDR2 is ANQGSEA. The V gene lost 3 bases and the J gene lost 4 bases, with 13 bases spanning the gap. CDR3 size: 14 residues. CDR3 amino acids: CSVEDSALGNTIYF. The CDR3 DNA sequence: TGCAGCGTTGAGGACAGTGCGCTCGGAAACACCATATATTTT.

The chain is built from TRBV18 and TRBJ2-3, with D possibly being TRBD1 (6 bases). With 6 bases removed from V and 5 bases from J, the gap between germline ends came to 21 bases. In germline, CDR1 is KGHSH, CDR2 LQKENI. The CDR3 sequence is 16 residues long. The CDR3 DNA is TGTGCCAGCTCCCCAACAGGGTTTGGTATTGGAGATACGCAGTATTTT. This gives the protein CASSPTGFGIGDTQYF.

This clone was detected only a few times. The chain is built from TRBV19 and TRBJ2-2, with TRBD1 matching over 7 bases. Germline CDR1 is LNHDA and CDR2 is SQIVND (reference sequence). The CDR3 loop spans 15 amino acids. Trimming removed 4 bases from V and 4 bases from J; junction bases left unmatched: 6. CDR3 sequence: CASSTTRGITGELFF. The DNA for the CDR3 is TGTGCCAGTAGTACGACCAGGGGGATCACCGGGGAGCTGTTTTTT.

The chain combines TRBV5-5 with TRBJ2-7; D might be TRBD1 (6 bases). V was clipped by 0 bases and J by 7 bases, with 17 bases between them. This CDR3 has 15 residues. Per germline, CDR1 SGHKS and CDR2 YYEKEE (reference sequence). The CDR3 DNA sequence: TGTGCCAGCAGCTTGGCTCCCGGGACATCGGGGGAGCAGTACTTC. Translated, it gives CASSLAPGTSGEQYF.

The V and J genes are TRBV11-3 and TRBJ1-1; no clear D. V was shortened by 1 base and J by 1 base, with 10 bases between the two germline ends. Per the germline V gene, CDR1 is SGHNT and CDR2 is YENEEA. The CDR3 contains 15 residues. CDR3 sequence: CASSLGGRENTEAFF. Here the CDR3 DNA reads TGTGCCAGCAGCTTAGGAGGGCGGGAGAACACTGAAGCTTTCTTT.

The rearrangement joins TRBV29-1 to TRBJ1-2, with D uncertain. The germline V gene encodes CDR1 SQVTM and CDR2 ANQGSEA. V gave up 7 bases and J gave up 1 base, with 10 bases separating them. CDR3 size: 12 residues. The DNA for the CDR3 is TGCAGCGGCGAAAGCGTTAACTATGGCTACACCTTC. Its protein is CSGESVNYGYTF.

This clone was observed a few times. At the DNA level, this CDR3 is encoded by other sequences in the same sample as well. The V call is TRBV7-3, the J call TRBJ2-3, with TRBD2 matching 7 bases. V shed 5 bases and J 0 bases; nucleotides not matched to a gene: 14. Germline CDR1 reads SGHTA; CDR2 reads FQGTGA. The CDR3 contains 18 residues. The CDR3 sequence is CASSLIGAGRGSTDTQYF. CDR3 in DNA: TGTGCCAGCAGCCTAATAGGGGCGGGGCGGGGGAGCACAGATACGCAGTATTTT.

The CDR3 DNA reads as TGCGCCAGCGCCCTCGAGGGTGTGTTCACTGAAGCTTTCTTT. Translation gives CASALEGVFTEAFF. This chain joins TRBV5-1 and TRBJ1-1; no firm D call. V was pared by 7 bases and J by 4 bases, with 17 bases between. In germline, CDR1 is SGHRS, CDR2 YFSETQ. The length of the CDR3 is 14 residues. Based on the CDR3 plus reference TRBV5-1 and TRBJ1-1, the full variable domain is KAGVTQTPRYLIKTRGQQVTLSCSPISGHRSVSWYQQTPGQGLQFLFEYFSETQRNKGNFPGRFSGRQFSNSRSEMNVSTLELGDSALYLCASALEGVFTEAFFGQGTRLTVV.

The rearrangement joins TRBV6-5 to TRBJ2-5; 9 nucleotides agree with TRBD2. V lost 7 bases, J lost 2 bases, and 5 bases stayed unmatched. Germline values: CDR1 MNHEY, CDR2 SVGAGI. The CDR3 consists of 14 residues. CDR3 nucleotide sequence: TGTGCCAGCACCAAGCGGGGGGCACAAGAGACCCAGTACTTC. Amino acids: CASTKRGAQETQYF.

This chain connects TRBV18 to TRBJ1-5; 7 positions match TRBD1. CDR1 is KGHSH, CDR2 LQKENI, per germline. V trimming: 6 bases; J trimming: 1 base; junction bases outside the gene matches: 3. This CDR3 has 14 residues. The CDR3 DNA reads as TGTGCCAGCTCCCCGGGACAGAGCAATCAGCCCCAGCATTTT. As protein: CASSPGQSNQPQHF.

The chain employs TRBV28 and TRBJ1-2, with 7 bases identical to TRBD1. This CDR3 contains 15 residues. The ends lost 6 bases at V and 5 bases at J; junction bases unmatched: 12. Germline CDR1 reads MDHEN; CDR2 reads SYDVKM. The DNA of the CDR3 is TGTGCCAGCAGCTCCCCGGGACAGCCAGAGTATGGCTACACCTTC. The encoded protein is CASSSPGQPEYGYTF.

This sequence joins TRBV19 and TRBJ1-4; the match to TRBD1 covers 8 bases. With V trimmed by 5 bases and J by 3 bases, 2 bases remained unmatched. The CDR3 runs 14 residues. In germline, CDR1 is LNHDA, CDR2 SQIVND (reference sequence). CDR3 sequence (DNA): TGTGCCAGTAGTGCACAGGGGGCTAATGAAAAACTGTTTTTT. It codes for CASSAQGANEKLFF. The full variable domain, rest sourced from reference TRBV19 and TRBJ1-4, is DGGITQSPKYLFRKEGQNVTLSCEQNLNHDAMYWYRQDPGQGLRLIYYSQIVNDFQKGDIAEGYSVSREKKESFPLTVTSAQKNPTAFYLCASSAQGANEKLFFGSGTQLSVL.

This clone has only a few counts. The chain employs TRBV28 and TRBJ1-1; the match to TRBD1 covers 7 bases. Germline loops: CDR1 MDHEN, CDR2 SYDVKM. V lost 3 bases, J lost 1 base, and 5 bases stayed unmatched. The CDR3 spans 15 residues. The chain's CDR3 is CASSFRGLENTEAFF. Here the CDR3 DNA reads TGTGCCAGCAGTTTTAGGGGGCTAGAGAACACTGAAGCTTTCTTT.

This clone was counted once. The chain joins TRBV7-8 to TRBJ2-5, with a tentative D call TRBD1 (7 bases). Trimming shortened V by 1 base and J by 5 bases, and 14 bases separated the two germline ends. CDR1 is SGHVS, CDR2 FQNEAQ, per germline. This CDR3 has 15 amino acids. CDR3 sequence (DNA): TGTGCCAGCAGCTTAGGTGGAGGGGGCGGTGAGACCCAGTACTTC. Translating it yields CASSLGGGGGETQYF. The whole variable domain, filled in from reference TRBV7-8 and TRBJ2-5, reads GAGVSQSPRYKVAKRGQDVALRCDPISGHVSLFWYQQALGQGPEFLTYFQNEAQLDKSGLPSDRFFAERPEGSVSTLKIQRTQQEDSAVYLCASSLGGGGGETQYFGPGTRLLVL.

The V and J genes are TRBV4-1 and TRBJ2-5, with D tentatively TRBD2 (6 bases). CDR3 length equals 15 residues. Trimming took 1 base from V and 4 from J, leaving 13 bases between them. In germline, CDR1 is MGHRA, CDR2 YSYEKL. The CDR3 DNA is TGCGCCAGCAGCCAAGCGTCGGGACTCCTAGAGACCCAGTACTTC. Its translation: CASSQASGLLETQYF.

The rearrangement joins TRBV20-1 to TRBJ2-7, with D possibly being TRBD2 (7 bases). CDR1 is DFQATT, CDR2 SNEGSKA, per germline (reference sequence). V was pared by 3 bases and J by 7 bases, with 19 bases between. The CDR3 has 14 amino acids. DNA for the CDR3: TGCAGTGCTAGTGCCCAAGGGGGGGCGGGTGAGCAGTACTTC. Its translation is CSASAQGGAGEQYF.

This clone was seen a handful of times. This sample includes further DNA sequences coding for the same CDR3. The CDR3 sequence: CASSEGQNYGYTF. The DNA of the CDR3 is TGTGCCAGCAGCGAGGGACAGAACTATGGCTACACCTTC. V gene TRBV5-4 combines with J gene TRBJ1-2, with 7 bases identical to TRBD1. The CDR3 is 13 residues long. Germline CDR1 and CDR2: SGHNT and YYREEE (reference sequence). After removal of 4 bases from V and 2 bases from J, the junction contained 2 bases not matched to a gene.

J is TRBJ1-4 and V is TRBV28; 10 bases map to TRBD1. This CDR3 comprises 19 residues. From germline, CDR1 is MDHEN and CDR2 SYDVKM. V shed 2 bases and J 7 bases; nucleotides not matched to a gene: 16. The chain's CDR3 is CASSLNAGTGVGRGEKLFF. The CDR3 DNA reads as TGTGCCAGCAGTTTAAACGCCGGGACAGGGGTTGGGAGGGGTGAAAAACTGTTTTTT.

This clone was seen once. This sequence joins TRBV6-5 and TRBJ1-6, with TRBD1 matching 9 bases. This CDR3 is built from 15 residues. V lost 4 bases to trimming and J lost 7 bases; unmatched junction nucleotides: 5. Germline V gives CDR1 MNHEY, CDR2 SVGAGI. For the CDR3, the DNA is TGTGCCAGCAGTTCTGGGACAGGGCAAAATTCACCCCTCCACTTT. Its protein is CASSSGTGQNSPLHF.

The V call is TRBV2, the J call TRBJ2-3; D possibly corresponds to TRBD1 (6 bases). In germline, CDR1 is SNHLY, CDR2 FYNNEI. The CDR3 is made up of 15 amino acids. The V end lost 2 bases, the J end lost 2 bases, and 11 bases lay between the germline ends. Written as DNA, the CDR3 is TGTGCCAGCAGTGAACTCCGGGACACCACAGATACGCAGTATTTT. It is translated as CASSELRDTTDTQYF.

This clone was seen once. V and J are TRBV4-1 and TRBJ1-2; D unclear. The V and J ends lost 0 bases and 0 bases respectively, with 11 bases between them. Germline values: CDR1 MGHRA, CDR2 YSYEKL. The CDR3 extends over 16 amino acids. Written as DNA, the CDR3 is TGCGCCAGCAGCCAAGAGGGTCCGGGAGCTAACTATGGCTACACCTTC. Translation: CASSQEGPGANYGYTF.

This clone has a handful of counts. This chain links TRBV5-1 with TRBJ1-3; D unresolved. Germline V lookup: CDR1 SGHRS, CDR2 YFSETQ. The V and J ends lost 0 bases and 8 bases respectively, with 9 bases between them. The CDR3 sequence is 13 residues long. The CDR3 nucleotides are TGCGCCAGCAGCTTGGGATCGGAGGACACCATATATTTT. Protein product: CASSLGSEDTIYF.

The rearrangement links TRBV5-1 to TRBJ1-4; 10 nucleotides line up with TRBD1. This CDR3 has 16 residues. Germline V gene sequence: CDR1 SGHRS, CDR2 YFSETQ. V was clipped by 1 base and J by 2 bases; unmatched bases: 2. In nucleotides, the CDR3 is TGCGCCAGCAGCTTGAGGACAGGGGGTACTAATGAAAAACTGTTTTTT. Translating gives CASSLRTGGTNEKLFF. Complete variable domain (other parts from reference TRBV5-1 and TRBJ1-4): KAGVTQTPRYLIKTRGQQVTLSCSPISGHRSVSWYQQTPGQGLQFLFEYFSETQRNKGNFPGRFSGRQFSNSRSEMNVSTLELGDSALYLCASSLRTGGTNEKLFFGSGTQLSVL.